Presented here are 11 T cell receptor beta chains from one specimen sequenced in a study of T cell responses to AZD1222 COVID-19 vaccine. Assay used: immunoSEQ multiplex PCR; TCRdb lists only in-frame clones, some missing. The sample includes roughly 180,000 clones, 85% to 90% of them seen just once. Source: peripheral blood, taken on day 0 of AZD1222 vaccination. The receptor set was obtained from an adult in good health.

Only a few counts were recorded for this clone. This CDR3 reads CASSLRQDFTGYTF. The CDR3 DNA reads TGTGCCAGCAGCCTCCGACAGGACTTCACTGGCTACACCTTC. This chain joins TRBV6-6 and TRBJ1-2, with D possibly matching TRBD1 (6 bases). This CDR3 spans 14 amino acids. Trimming pared 6 bases from V and 7 bases from J, leaving 18 bases between. From germline, CDR1 is MNHNY and CDR2 SVGAGI (reference sequence).

The CDR3: CASSLYDSGAFF. In DNA form, the CDR3 reads TGTGCCAGCAGCTTATATGATTCAGGAGCTTTCTTT. This rearrangement joins TRBV7-2 to TRBJ1-1; D call uncertain. The germline V gene has CDR1 SGHTA and CDR2 FQGNSA. Trimming removed 2 bases from V and 10 bases from J, with 11 bases in between. CDR3 size: 12 residues.

The chain is built from TRBV4-2 and TRBJ2-7; TRBD2 agrees at 16 bases. Trimming at V came to 1 base and at J to 2 bases, leaving 8 bases not matched to a gene. Germline V gene sequence: CDR1 LGHNA, CDR2 YNFKEQ. The CDR3 extends over 19 amino acids. The CDR3 loop reads CASSQVESGTSGRAYEQYF. DNA for the CDR3: TGTGCCAGCAGCCAAGTCGAATCCGGGACTAGCGGGAGGGCCTACGAGCAGTACTTC.

The count of this clone is one. This chain links TRBV2 with TRBJ1-6; perhaps TRBD1 as D (5 bases). The germline CDR1 and CDR2 sequences are SNHLY and FYNNEI. The V end was cut by 3 bases, the J end by 12 bases, with 18 bases between. CDR3 length: 15 amino acids. CDR3 nucleotide sequence: TGTGCCAGCAGTGATGAACCAGGGAAAAATAGACCCCTCCACTTT. The encoded protein is CASSDEPGKNRPLHF.

The CDR3 loop is CASRVLFNEKLFF. CDR3 DNA: TGTGCCAGCAGGGTACTTTTTAATGAAAAACTGTTTTTT. The chain carries TRBV11-2 and TRBJ1-4; D is undetermined. Germline-derived CDR1 and CDR2 are SGHAT and FQNNGV. Trimming removed 6 bases from V and 4 bases from J, with 9 bases in between. The CDR3 loop spans 13 amino acids.

This chain links TRBV29-1 with TRBJ1-1; possibly TRBD1 for D (5 bases). Germline V CDR1 and CDR2: SQVTM, ANQGSEA. CDR3 length: 14 amino acids. V dropped 5 bases and J dropped 1 base, with 14 bases sitting between them. CDR3 bases: TGCAGCGTTTCATCCGGGACCGCGAACACTGAAGCTTTCTTT. This encodes CSVSSGTANTEAFF.

Here the CDR3 DNA reads TGTGCCTGGAGTTCAGGGGCCTATGGCTACACCTTC. This translates into CAWSSGAYGYTF. The J gene is TRBJ1-2, the V gene TRBV30, with a possible D match to TRBD1 (6 bases). Per germline, CDR1 GTSNPN and CDR2 SVGIG (reference sequence). The V and J ends lost 2 bases and 4 bases respectively, with 8 bases between them. CDR3 length equals 12 residues. The full variable domain, with the rest looked up from reference TRBV30 and TRBJ1-2, is SQTIHQWPATLVQPVGSPLSLECTVEGTSNPNLYWYRQAAGRGLQLLFYSVGIGQISSEVPQNLSASRPQDRQFILSSKKLLLSDSGFYLCAWSSGAYGYTFGSGTRLTVV.

This chain joins TRBV24-1 and TRBJ1-1; no reliable D call. There are 13 residues in the CDR3. Germline values: CDR1 KGHDR, CDR2 SFDVKD. Trimming cost V 6 bases and J 0 bases, with 7 bases left between them. CDR3 bases: TGTGCCACCAGTTCAGCACTGAACACTGAAGCTTTCTTT. This translates into CATSSALNTEAFF.

J is TRBJ1-2 and V is TRBV4-2; no definite D call. CDR1 is LGHNA and CDR2 is YNFKEQ in the germline V gene. V lost 0 bases, J lost 8 bases, and 7 bases lay in between. The CDR3 has 12 amino acids. Here the CDR3 DNA reads TGTGCCAGCAGCCAAGATAAAGAGGGCTACACCTTC. The encoded protein is CASSQDKEGYTF.

This clone was detected once. V gene TRBV5-8 combines with J gene TRBJ1-1, with a weak D call TRBD1 (5 bases). V lost 1 base, J lost 1 base, and 11 bases lay in between. Germline V lookup: CDR1 SGHTS, CDR2 YDEGEE. The CDR3 extends over 15 amino acids. In DNA form, the CDR3 reads TGTGCCAGCAGCTTGAGAGGGGTGGGGAACACTGAAGCTTTCTTT. Protein sequence: CASSLRGVGNTEAFF.

The chain has TRBV15 and TRBJ2-7; TRBD1 aligns across 10 bases. The CDR3 is 16 residues long. The V gene's germline CDR1 is LNHNV and CDR2 YYDKDF (reference sequence). After removal of 1 base from V and 4 bases from J, the junction contained 7 bases not matched to a gene. The CDR3 DNA reads as TGTGCCACCAGCAGAGGCTCCGGGACAGGGGTATACGAGCAGTACTTC. It encodes CATSRGSGTGVYEQYF.